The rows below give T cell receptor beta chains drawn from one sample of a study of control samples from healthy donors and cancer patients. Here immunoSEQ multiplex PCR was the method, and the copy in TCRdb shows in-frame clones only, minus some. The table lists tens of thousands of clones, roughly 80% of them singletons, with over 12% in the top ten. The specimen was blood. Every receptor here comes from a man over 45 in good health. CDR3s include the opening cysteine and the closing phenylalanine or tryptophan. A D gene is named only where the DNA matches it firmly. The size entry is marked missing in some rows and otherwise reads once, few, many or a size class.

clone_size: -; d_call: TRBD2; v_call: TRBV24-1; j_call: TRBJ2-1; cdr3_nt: TGTGCCACCAGTGATACCCCCGGGACTAGCGGCTACAATGAGCAGTTCTTC; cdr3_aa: CATSDTPGTSGYNEQFF
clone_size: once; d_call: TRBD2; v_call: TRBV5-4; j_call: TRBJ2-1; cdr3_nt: TGTGCCAGCAGCTTACCGGGACTAGCGAACAATGAGCAGTTCTTC; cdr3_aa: CASSLPGLANNEQFF
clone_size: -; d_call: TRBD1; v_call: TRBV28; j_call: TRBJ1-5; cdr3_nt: TGTGCCACAGGGACAGGGGTCCTTTATAGCAATCAGCCCCAGCATTTT; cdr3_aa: CATGTGVLYSNQPQHF
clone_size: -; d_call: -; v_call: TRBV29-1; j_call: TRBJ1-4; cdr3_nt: TGCAGCGCTGCCAGACGGTTTAATGAAAAACTGTTTTTT; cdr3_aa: CSAARRFNEKLFF
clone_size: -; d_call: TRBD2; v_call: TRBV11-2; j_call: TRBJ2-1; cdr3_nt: TGTGCCAGCAGCTTATTCCTAGCGGGAGGACATGAGCAGTTCTTC; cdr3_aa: CASSLFLAGGHEQFF
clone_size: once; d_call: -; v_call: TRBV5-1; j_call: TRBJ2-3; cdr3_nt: TGCGCCAGCAGCTTGGTGGCGGGAACAGATACGCAGTATTTT; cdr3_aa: CASSLVAGTDTQYF
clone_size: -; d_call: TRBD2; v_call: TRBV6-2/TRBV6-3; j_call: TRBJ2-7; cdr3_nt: TGTGCCAGCAGTTATACTAGCGGTTCCTACGAGCAGTACTTC; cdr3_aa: CASSYTSGSYEQYF
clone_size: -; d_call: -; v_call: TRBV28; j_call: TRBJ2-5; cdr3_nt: TGTGCCAGCAGTTTACAGGGGAGACAAGAGACCCAGTACTTC; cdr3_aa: CASSLQGRQETQYF
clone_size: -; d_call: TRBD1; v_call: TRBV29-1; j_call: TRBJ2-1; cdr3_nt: TGCAGCGCCCTCTCCGGGACAGGGGTCTCCTACAATGAGCAGTTCTTC; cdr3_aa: CSALSGTGVSYNEQFF
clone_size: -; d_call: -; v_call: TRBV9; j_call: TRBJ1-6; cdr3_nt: TGTGCCAGCAGCGTAGCTACAGGGAAGGATTCACCCCTCCACTTT; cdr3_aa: CASSVATGKDSPLHF
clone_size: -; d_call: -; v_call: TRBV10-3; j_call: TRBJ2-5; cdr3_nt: TGTGCCATCAGTGAGTTCCAAGAGACCCAGTACTTC; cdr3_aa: CAISEFQETQYF
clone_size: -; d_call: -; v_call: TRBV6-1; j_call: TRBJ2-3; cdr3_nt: TGTGCCAGCAGTGAAGTGGGAGATACGCAGTATTTT; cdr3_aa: CASSEVGDTQYF
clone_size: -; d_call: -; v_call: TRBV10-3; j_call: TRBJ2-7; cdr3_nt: TGTGCCACGGGGGATGGGAGACAGAAAGGCTCCGAGCAGTACTTC; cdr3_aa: CATGDGRQKGSEQYF
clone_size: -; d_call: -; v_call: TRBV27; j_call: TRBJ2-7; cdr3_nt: TGTGCCAGCAGTGGGGACTTCCCCTACGAGCAGTACTTC; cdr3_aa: CASSGDFPYEQYF
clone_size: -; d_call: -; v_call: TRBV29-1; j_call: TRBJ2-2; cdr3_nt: TGCAGCGTAGGGGTGGGGGGGGCCACCACCGGGGAGCTGTTTTTT; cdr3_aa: CSVGVGGATTGELFF
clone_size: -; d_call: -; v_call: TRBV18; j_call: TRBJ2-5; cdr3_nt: TGTGCCAGCTCGCCCAACGGTGCAAAAGAGACCCAGTACTTC; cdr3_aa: CASSPNGAKETQYF
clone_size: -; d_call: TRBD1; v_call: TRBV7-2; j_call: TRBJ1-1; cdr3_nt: TGTGCCAGCAGCTCCCAGGGACAGGGGAACACTGAAGCTTTCTTT; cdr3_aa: CASSSQGQGNTEAFF
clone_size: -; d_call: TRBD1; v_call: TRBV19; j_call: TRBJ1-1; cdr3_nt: TGTGCCAGTAGTACCCAATCGACAGGGGGAACTGAAGCTTTCTTT; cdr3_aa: CASSTQSTGGTEAFF
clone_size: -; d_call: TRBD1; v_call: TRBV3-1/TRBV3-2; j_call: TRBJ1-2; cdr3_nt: TGTGCCAGCAGCCGGACAGGGAGTGGCTACACCTTC; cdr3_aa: CASSRTGSGYTF
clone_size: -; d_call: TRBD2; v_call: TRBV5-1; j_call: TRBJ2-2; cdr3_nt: TGCGCCAGCAGCTCCGGGACTAGCGGGAGTACCGGGGAGCTGTTTTTT; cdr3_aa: CASSSGTSGSTGELFF
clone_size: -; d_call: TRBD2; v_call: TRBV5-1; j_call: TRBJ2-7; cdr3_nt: TGCGCCAGCAGCTTGGATGGAACTAGCGGAACCTACGAGCAGTACTTC; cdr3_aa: CASSLDGTSGTYEQYF
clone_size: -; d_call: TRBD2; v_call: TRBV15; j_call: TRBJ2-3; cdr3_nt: TGTGCCACCAGCAGGGATTCTAGCGGGAGCACAGATACGCAGTATTTT; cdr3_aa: CATSRDSSGSTDTQYF
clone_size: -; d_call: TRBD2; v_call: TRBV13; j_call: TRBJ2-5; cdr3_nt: TGTGCCAGCAGCTCGTTAGCGGGAGACCTCCTTCAAGAGACCCAGTACTTC; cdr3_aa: CASSSLAGDLLQETQYF
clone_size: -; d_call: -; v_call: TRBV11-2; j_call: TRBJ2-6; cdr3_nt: TGTGCCAGCAGCTTAGATGGCGGGGCAGGTGGAGGCGTCCTGACTTTC; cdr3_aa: CASSLDGGAGGGVLTF
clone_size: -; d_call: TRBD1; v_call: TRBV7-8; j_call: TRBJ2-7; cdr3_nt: TGTGCCAGCAGCTTTCCGGGACAGAACTACGAGCAGTACTTC; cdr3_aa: CASSFPGQNYEQYF
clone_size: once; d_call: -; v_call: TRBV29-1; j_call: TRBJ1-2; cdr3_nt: TGCAGCGAGGCACCGGGCTACACCTTC; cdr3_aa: CSEAPGYTF
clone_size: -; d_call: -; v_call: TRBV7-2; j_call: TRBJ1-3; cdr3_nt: TGTGCCAGCAGCTTAGTTTCCACCGGAAACACCATATATTTT; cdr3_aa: CASSLVSTGNTIYF
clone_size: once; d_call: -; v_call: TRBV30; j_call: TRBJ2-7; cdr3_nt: TGTGCCTGGAGCCTAGTGCAGTACGAGCAGTACTTC; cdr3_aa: CAWSLVQYEQYF
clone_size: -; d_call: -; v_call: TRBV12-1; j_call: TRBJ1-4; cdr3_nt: TGTGCCAGCAGCTTTAAAGGGCTGAACGAAAAACTGTTTTTT; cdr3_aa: CASSFKGLNEKLFF
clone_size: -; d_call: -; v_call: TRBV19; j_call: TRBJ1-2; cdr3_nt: TGTGCCAGTAGTATATCCTACAGCTCACTTTCAAACTATGGCTACACCTTC; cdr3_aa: CASSISYSSLSNYGYTF
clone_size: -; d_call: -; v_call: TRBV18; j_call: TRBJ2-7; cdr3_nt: TGTGCCAGCTCACCACGAGCAGACTCCGAGCAGTACTTC; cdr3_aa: CASSPRADSEQYF
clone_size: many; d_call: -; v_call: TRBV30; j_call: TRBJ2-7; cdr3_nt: TGTGCCTGGAGAGCCGGAGGGTTCTCTTTGGGGGAGCAGTACTTC; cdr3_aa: CAWRAGGFSLGEQYF
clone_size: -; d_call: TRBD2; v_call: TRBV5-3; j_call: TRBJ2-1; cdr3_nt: TGTGCCAGAAGCAACGGGACTAGCGGGACCGATGAGCAGTTCTTC; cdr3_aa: CARSNGTSGTDEQFF
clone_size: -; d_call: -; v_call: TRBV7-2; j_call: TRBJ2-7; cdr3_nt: TGTGCCAGCAGCCCCGATATTCGAAACGAGCAGTACTTC; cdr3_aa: CASSPDIRNEQYF
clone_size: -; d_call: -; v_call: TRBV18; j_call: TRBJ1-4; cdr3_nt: TGTGCCAGCTCACAAGAGGACAGAACTAATGAAAAACTGTTTTTT; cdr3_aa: CASSQEDRTNEKLFF
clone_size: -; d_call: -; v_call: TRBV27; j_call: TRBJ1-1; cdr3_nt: TGTGCCAGCAGTTTTGGTGGACACCGGAACACTGAAGCTTTCTTT; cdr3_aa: CASSFGGHRNTEAFF
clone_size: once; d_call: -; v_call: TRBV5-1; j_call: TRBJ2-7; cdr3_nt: TGCGCCAGCAGCCTGGGGGCTAATTCCTACGAGCAGTACTTC; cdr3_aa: CASSLGANSYEQYF
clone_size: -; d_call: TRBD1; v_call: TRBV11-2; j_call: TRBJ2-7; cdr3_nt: TGTGCCAGCAGCTTAGATCGGGCAGGGGGCTTCTACGAGCAGTACTTC; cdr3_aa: CASSLDRAGGFYEQYF
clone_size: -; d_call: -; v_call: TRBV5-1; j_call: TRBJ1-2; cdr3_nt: TGCGCCAGCAGCTTAGGAGGGAGGGCTAACTATGGCTACACCTTC; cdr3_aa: CASSLGGRANYGYTF
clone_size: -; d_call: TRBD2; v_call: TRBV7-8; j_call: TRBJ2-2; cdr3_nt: TGTGCCAGCAGCTCCTCGGGAGGACCGAACACCGGGGAGCTGTTTTTT; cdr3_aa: CASSSSGGPNTGELFF
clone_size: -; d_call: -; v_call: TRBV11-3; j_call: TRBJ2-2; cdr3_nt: TGTGCCAGCAGCACCCACGAGGTTGGGGCGGGCGGGGAGCTGTTTTTT; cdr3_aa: CASSTHEVGAGGELFF
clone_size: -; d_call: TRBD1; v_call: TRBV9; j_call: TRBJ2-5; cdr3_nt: TGTGCCAGCAGCGTAGATGGACAGGGACCTTTAGAGACCCAGTACTTC; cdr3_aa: CASSVDGQGPLETQYF
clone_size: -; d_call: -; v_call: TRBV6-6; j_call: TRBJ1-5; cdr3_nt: TGTGCCAGCAGCTCCCCCAACACCCCTCGGGTGCCCTTGCATTTT; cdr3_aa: CASSSPNTPRVPLHF
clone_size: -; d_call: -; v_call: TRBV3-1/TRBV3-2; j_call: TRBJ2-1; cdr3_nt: TGTGCCAGCAGCCCCAAAAGGAGTTTTCCCTACAATGAGCAGTTCTTC; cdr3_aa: CASSPKRSFPYNEQFF
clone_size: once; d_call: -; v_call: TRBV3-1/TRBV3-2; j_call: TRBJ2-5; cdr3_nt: TGTGCCAGCAGCCCCCATCGGGAGACCCAGTACTTC; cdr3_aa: CASSPHRETQYF